The rows below give T cell receptor beta chains drawn from one sample of a study of blood T cell repertoires in COVID-19. Profiling relied on immunoSEQ multiplex PCR, and the TCRdb table lists in-frame clones only, not all of them. The sample has 250,000 to 300,000 clones; 80% to 95% are singletons. The source material was peripheral blood. The receptors come from a woman aged 25-40 years with COVID-19, enrolled during active disease. CDR3s include the opening cysteine and the closing phenylalanine or tryptophan. D genes are given only for firm matches. Some rows mark clone size as missing; the rest say once, few, many or name a class of expanded clone.

d_call: TRBD1
clone_size: .
v_call: TRBV27
j_call: TRBJ2-7
cdr3_aa: CASSWSQGAYEQYF
cdr3_nt: TGTGCCAGCAGTTGGTCCCAGGGGGCGTACGAGCAGTACTTC

d_call: TRBD2
clone_size: .
v_call: TRBV4-1
j_call: TRBJ2-7
cdr3_aa: CASSPVGLAGGRNEQYF
cdr3_nt: TGCGCCAGCAGCCCAGTAGGACTAGCGGGAGGGCGGAACGAGCAGTACTTC

d_call: TRBD2
clone_size: .
v_call: TRBV7-9
j_call: TRBJ2-3
cdr3_aa: CASSLVPAGLTDTQYF
cdr3_nt: TGTGCCAGCAGCTTAGTTCCAGCGGGACTCACAGATACGCAGTATTTT

d_call: .
clone_size: .
v_call: TRBV5-4
j_call: TRBJ2-5
cdr3_aa: CASSLDLEGQYF
cdr3_nt: TGTGCCAGCAGCTTGGACTTAGAGGGCCAGTACTTC

d_call: TRBD2
clone_size: .
v_call: TRBV5-1
j_call: TRBJ2-3
cdr3_aa: CASKQRESGTDTQYF
cdr3_nt: TGCGCCAGCAAACAGCGGGAGAGCGGGACAGATACGCAGTATTTT

d_call: .
clone_size: .
v_call: TRBV6-6
j_call: TRBJ2-5
cdr3_aa: CASSYSGWQGQETQYF
cdr3_nt: TGTGCCAGCAGTTACTCGGGGTGGCAGGGTCAAGAGACCCAGTACTTC

d_call: TRBD1
clone_size: .
v_call: TRBV7-3
j_call: TRBJ1-2
cdr3_aa: CASSLTGTGREDGYTF
cdr3_nt: TGTGCCAGCAGCTTAACCGGGACAGGGAGAGAAGATGGCTACACCTTC

d_call: .
clone_size: .
v_call: TRBV5-4
j_call: TRBJ2-5
cdr3_aa: CASSTGQTRETQYF
cdr3_nt: TGTGCCAGCAGCACCGGACAGACACGAGAGACCCAGTACTTC

d_call: .
clone_size: .
v_call: TRBV10-2
j_call: TRBJ2-1
cdr3_aa: CASRLGVGSYNEQFF
cdr3_nt: TGCGCCAGCCGACTAGGAGTCGGCTCCTACAATGAGCAGTTCTTC

d_call: .
clone_size: .
v_call: TRBV2
j_call: TRBJ1-2
cdr3_aa: CASSERTPRGNYGYTF
cdr3_nt: TGTGCCAGCAGTGAACGGACACCCAGGGGAAACTATGGCTACACCTTC

d_call: TRBD1
clone_size: .
v_call: TRBV4-2
j_call: TRBJ1-2
cdr3_aa: CASSQDVRQGALGYTF
cdr3_nt: TGTGCCAGCAGCCAAGATGTAAGACAGGGGGCTCTTGGCTACACCTTC

d_call: TRBD2
clone_size: .
v_call: TRBV19
j_call: TRBJ2-1
cdr3_aa: CASSNIGGSGDEQFF
cdr3_nt: TGTGCCAGTAGTAACATCGGCGGGAGCGGCGATGAGCAGTTCTTC

d_call: .
clone_size: .
v_call: TRBV13
j_call: TRBJ1-1
cdr3_aa: CASSSRDRGYTEAFF
cdr3_nt: TGTGCCAGCAGTTCCCGAGACCGGGGATACACTGAAGCTTTCTTT

d_call: TRBD2
clone_size: .
v_call: TRBV19
j_call: TRBJ2-7
cdr3_aa: CATRPSGRTIYEQYF
cdr3_nt: TGTGCCACAAGACCTAGCGGGAGAACCATCTACGAGCAGTACTTC

d_call: .
clone_size: .
v_call: TRBV28
j_call: TRBJ2-5
cdr3_aa: CASSFSRSQETQYF
cdr3_nt: TGTGCCAGCAGTTTTTCTCGGTCCCAAGAGACCCAGTACTTC

d_call: TRBD1
clone_size: .
v_call: TRBV6-5
j_call: TRBJ1-3
cdr3_aa: CATRTGLSGNTIYF
cdr3_nt: TGTGCCACCCGGACAGGACTCTCTGGAAACACCATATATTTT

d_call: .
clone_size: .
v_call: TRBV6-6
j_call: TRBJ1-5
cdr3_aa: CASGAPSGNQPQHF
cdr3_nt: TGTGCCAGCGGAGCTCCTTCTGGCAATCAGCCCCAGCATTTT

d_call: .
clone_size: .
v_call: TRBV12-3/TRBV12-4
j_call: TRBJ2-1
cdr3_aa: CASGVGSYNEQFF
cdr3_nt: TGTGCCAGTGGCGTCGGGTCCTACAATGAGCAGTTCTTC

d_call: TRBD1
clone_size: .
v_call: TRBV5-1
j_call: TRBJ2-7
cdr3_aa: CASSLAGTGQGAESYF
cdr3_nt: TGCGCCAGCAGCTTGGCCGGGACGGGACAGGGGGCGGAATCTTACTTC

d_call: TRBD2
clone_size: .
v_call: TRBV11-2
j_call: TRBJ2-1
cdr3_aa: CASSGLVNSNEQFF
cdr3_nt: TGTGCCAGCAGCGGACTAGTTAATTCCAATGAGCAGTTCTTC

d_call: .
clone_size: .
v_call: TRBV10-2
j_call: TRBJ2-1
cdr3_aa: CASTQPLASSSYNEQFF
cdr3_nt: TGCGCCAGCACACAGCCACTAGCTTCGAGCTCCTACAATGAGCAGTTCTTC

d_call: .
clone_size: .
v_call: TRBV21-1
j_call: TRBJ1-1
cdr3_aa: CASVAGGGTEAFF
cdr3_nt: TGTGCCAGCGTGGCAGGGGGTGGCACTGAAGCTTTCTTT

d_call: TRBD1
clone_size: .
v_call: TRBV27
j_call: TRBJ2-1
cdr3_aa: CATGDRGPNNEQFF
cdr3_nt: TGTGCCACCGGGGACAGGGGACCAAACAATGAGCAGTTCTTC

d_call: .
clone_size: .
v_call: TRBV27
j_call: TRBJ1-2
cdr3_aa: CASSPPLGGGYTF
cdr3_nt: TGTGCCAGCTCTCCACCTTTGGGGGGTGGCTACACCTTC

d_call: TRBD2
clone_size: once
v_call: TRBV24-1
j_call: TRBJ2-6
cdr3_aa: CATSRGVGSSGANVLTF
cdr3_nt: TGTGCCACCTCGCGGGGGGTGGGGAGCTCTGGGGCCAACGTCCTGACTTTC

d_call: .
clone_size: .
v_call: TRBV4-2
j_call: TRBJ1-4
cdr3_aa: CASSQTEEKLFF
cdr3_nt: TGTGCCAGCAGCCAAACTGAGGAAAAACTGTTTTTT

d_call: TRBD1
clone_size: .
v_call: TRBV14
j_call: TRBJ2-2
cdr3_aa: CASSVTGTGELFF
cdr3_nt: TGTGCCAGCAGCGTGACAGGGACCGGGGAGCTGTTTTTT

d_call: TRBD1
clone_size: .
v_call: TRBV10-1
j_call: TRBJ1-1
cdr3_aa: CASSESDRGGTEAFF
cdr3_nt: TGCGCCAGCAGTGAGTCGGACAGGGGAGGCACTGAAGCTTTCTTT

d_call: .
clone_size: once
v_call: TRBV19
j_call: TRBJ1-5
cdr3_aa: CASSIGGQMPQHF
cdr3_nt: TGTGCCAGTAGTATTGGGGGCCAAATGCCCCAGCATTTT

d_call: TRBD1
clone_size: .
v_call: TRBV3-1/TRBV3-2
j_call: TRBJ1-5
cdr3_aa: CASSQGGQVIQPQHF
cdr3_nt: TGTGCCAGCAGCCAAGGGGGACAGGTGATTCAGCCCCAGCATTTT

d_call: .
clone_size: .
v_call: TRBV12-3/TRBV12-4
j_call: TRBJ1-4
cdr3_aa: CASSWSSNEKLFF
cdr3_nt: TGTGCCAGCAGTTGGAGTTCCAATGAAAAACTGTTTTTT

d_call: .
clone_size: .
v_call: TRBV2
j_call: TRBJ2-5
cdr3_aa: CASGGEETQYF
cdr3_nt: TGTGCCAGCGGAGGGGAAGAGACCCAGTACTTC

d_call: .
clone_size: .
v_call: TRBV29-1
j_call: TRBJ1-1
cdr3_aa: CSAQTGSNTEAFF
cdr3_nt: TGCAGCGCACAGACAGGATCTAACACTGAAGCTTTCTTT

d_call: .
clone_size: .
v_call: TRBV19
j_call: TRBJ2-2
cdr3_aa: CASNRANRREAGELFF
cdr3_nt: TGTGCCAGTAACCGGGCCAACAGGAGAGAGGCCGGGGAGCTGTTTTTT

d_call: .
clone_size: .
v_call: TRBV7-8
j_call: TRBJ1-3
cdr3_aa: CASSLRQWDTIYF
cdr3_nt: TGTGCCAGCAGCTTACGACAGTGGGACACCATATATTTT

d_call: .
clone_size: .
v_call: TRBV27
j_call: TRBJ2-2
cdr3_aa: CASSELVAGYGDTGELFF
cdr3_nt: TGTGCCAGCAGTGAATTGGTGGCTGGCTATGGAGACACCGGGGAGCTGTTTTTT

d_call: .
clone_size: .
v_call: TRBV6-5
j_call: TRBJ2-7
cdr3_aa: CASSSNGGSYEQYF
cdr3_nt: TGTGCCAGCAGTTCCAATGGGGGGTCCTACGAGCAGTACTTC

d_call: TRBD2
clone_size: .
v_call: TRBV18
j_call: TRBJ2-7
cdr3_aa: CASSRPGLATHEQYF
cdr3_nt: TGTGCCAGCTCCCGGCCGGGACTAGCTACCCACGAGCAGTACTTC

d_call: .
clone_size: .
v_call: TRBV4-2
j_call: TRBJ1-2
cdr3_aa: CASSQDSSPQEWGGYTF
cdr3_nt: TGTGCCAGCAGCCAAGATTCGTCCCCACAGGAGTGGGGTGGCTACACCTTC

d_call: .
clone_size: .
v_call: TRBV2
j_call: TRBJ1-3
cdr3_aa: CASSAGTVISGNTIYF
cdr3_nt: TGTGCCAGCAGTGCCGGAACAGTGATCTCTGGAAACACCATATATTTT

d_call: .
clone_size: .
v_call: TRBV13
j_call: TRBJ1-2
cdr3_aa: CASSSTGTSRGGYTF
cdr3_nt: TGTGCCAGCAGCTCCACCGGGACATCGAGAGGGGGCTACACCTTC

d_call: .
clone_size: .
v_call: TRBV29-1
j_call: TRBJ1-1
cdr3_aa: CSCGREANLNTEAFF
cdr3_nt: TGCAGCTGTGGGAGGGAGGCTAACCTGAACACTGAAGCTTTCTTT

d_call: .
clone_size: few
v_call: TRBV27
j_call: TRBJ1-2
cdr3_aa: CASSLRGFSHYTF
cdr3_nt: TGTGCCAGCAGTTTACGGGGATTTTCCCACTACACCTTC

d_call: TRBD2
clone_size: .
v_call: TRBV18
j_call: TRBJ2-1
cdr3_aa: CASSPTGTSGRDEQFF
cdr3_nt: TGTGCCAGCTCACCTACCGGGACTAGCGGGAGAGATGAGCAGTTCTTC

d_call: TRBD2
clone_size: once
v_call: TRBV3-1/TRBV3-2
j_call: TRBJ2-5
cdr3_aa: CASSQVRLAGGPETQYF
cdr3_nt: TGTGCCAGCAGCCAAGTCAGGCTAGCGGGAGGGCCGGAGACCCAGTACTTC

d_call: TRBD1
clone_size: .
v_call: TRBV6-5
j_call: TRBJ1-1
cdr3_aa: CASRKEQGSTEAFF
cdr3_nt: TGTGCCAGCAGGAAAGAACAGGGGAGCACTGAAGCTTTCTTT

d_call: .
clone_size: once
v_call: TRBV5-6
j_call: TRBJ2-7
cdr3_aa: CASSLERESYEQYF
cdr3_nt: TGTGCCAGCAGCTTGGAGAGGGAGTCCTACGAGCAGTACTTC

d_call: .
clone_size: .
v_call: TRBV5-4
j_call: TRBJ1-1
cdr3_aa: CASSFSRGSEAFF
cdr3_nt: TGTGCCAGCAGCTTTAGCAGGGGTTCTGAAGCTTTCTTT

d_call: .
clone_size: .
v_call: TRBV2
j_call: TRBJ2-3
cdr3_aa: CASSVLSPATDTQYF
cdr3_nt: TGTGCCAGCAGTGTACTTTCTCCTGCAACAGATACGCAGTATTTT

d_call: .
clone_size: few
v_call: TRBV5-4
j_call: TRBJ2-3
cdr3_aa: CASRGLSTDTQYF
cdr3_nt: TGTGCCAGCAGAGGACTCAGCACAGATACGCAGTATTTT

d_call: .
clone_size: .
v_call: TRBV5-1
j_call: TRBJ2-7
cdr3_aa: CASSLIAGTTYEQYF
cdr3_nt: TGCGCCAGCAGCTTAATTGCAGGGACAACCTACGAGCAGTACTTC

d_call: .
clone_size: once
v_call: TRBV11-3
j_call: TRBJ1-1
cdr3_aa: CASSLAGKNTEAFF
cdr3_nt: TGTGCCAGCAGCTTAGCGGGTAAAAACACTGAAGCTTTCTTT

d_call: .
clone_size: .
v_call: TRBV9
j_call: TRBJ1-2
cdr3_aa: CASSLGGANYGYTF
cdr3_nt: TGTGCCAGCAGCCTCGGAGGGGCTAACTATGGCTACACCTTC

d_call: .
clone_size: .
v_call: TRBV19
j_call: TRBJ1-3
cdr3_aa: CASSFTGIGNTIYF
cdr3_nt: TGTGCCAGTAGTTTTACAGGGATCGGAAACACCATATATTTT

d_call: TRBD1
clone_size: .
v_call: TRBV30
j_call: TRBJ1-1
cdr3_aa: CAWSGARDRSNTEAFF
cdr3_nt: TGTGCCTGGAGTGGGGCCCGGGACAGGTCGAACACTGAAGCTTTCTTT

d_call: .
clone_size: .
v_call: TRBV10-3
j_call: TRBJ2-1
cdr3_aa: CAISESRLEQFF
cdr3_nt: TGTGCCATCAGTGAGAGTAGATTGGAGCAGTTCTTC

d_call: TRBD1
clone_size: once
v_call: TRBV27
j_call: TRBJ2-2
cdr3_aa: CASSLSGGSGELFF
cdr3_nt: TGTGCCAGCAGTTTATCAGGGGGCTCCGGGGAGCTGTTTTTT

d_call: .
clone_size: few
v_call: TRBV5-1
j_call: TRBJ1-2
cdr3_aa: CASSLEGSGGTNYGYTF
cdr3_nt: TGCGCCAGCAGCTTGGAGGGTTCCGGAGGGACTAACTATGGCTACACCTTC

d_call: .
clone_size: .
v_call: TRBV5-8
j_call: TRBJ2-2
cdr3_aa: CASSLQVKDPGELFF
cdr3_nt: TGTGCCAGCAGCTTGCAGGTTAAGGATCCCGGGGAGCTGTTTTTT